Presented here are 8 T cell receptor beta chains from one specimen sequenced in a study of cytomegalovirus exposure and HLA in healthy donors. 13 Jbeta primers and 60 Vbeta primers were used for the PCR. Here immunoSEQ multiplex PCR was the method, and the copy in TCRdb shows in-frame clones only, minus some. The table records about 89,000 clones, around 64% of them present only once. The sequencing sample was made of PBMCs. These receptors were taken from a man aged 25 to 45 in good health and CMV-seronegative.

The V call is TRBV9, the J call TRBJ2-2; tentatively, D is TRBD2 (5 bases). V was shortened by 3 bases and J by 2 bases, with 11 bases between the two germline ends. CDR1 and CDR2 from the germline V gene are SGDLS and YYNGEE. CDR3 length: 15 residues. The DNA of the CDR3 is TGTGCCAGCAGCGAGACTACCCTAAACACCGGGGAGCTGTTTTTT. Its protein product is CASSETTLNTGELFF.

The chain joins TRBV11-2 to TRBJ1-4, with 7 bases fitting TRBD1. V lost 0 bases, J lost 3 bases, and 13 bases stayed unmatched. CDR3 size: 19 residues. Germline V gene data show CDR1 as SGHAT and CDR2 as FQNNGV. The CDR3 region is CASSLDSWAGGTSNEKLFF. The CDR3 nucleotides read TGTGCCAGCAGCTTAGATTCGTGGGCAGGGGGTACGTCTAATGAAAAACTGTTTTTT.

The rearrangement links TRBV5-1 to TRBJ2-3, with a tentative D call TRBD2 (6 bases). Trimming left V 0 bases short and J 0 bases short, with 14 bases between. The CDR3 has 17 residues. Per germline, CDR1 SGHRS and CDR2 YFSETQ. The CDR3 DNA is TGCGCCAGCAGCTTGGGATTAGCGGACGTTAGCACAGATACGCAGTATTTT. This codes for CASSLGLADVSTDTQYF.

V and J are TRBV4-2 and TRBJ1-4, with 10 bases aligning to TRBD1. Germline V lookup: CDR1 LGHNA, CDR2 YNFKEQ. The V and J ends lost 3 bases and 6 bases, in that order; junction bases with no gene match: 1. This CDR3 spans 14 amino acids. CDR3 sequence reads: CASSHGQGDEKLFF. The CDR3, as DNA: TGTGCCAGCAGCCACGGACAGGGGGATGAAAAACTGTTTTTT.

This clone was found a few times. The V call is TRBV29-1, the J call TRBJ1-1; tentative D call: TRBD1 (5 bases). The V gene's germline CDR1 is SQVTM and CDR2 ANQGSEA. V was clipped by 6 bases and J by 0 bases, with 11 bases between them. This CDR3 is built from 13 residues. The CDR3 sequence: CSVLTALNTEAFF. The CDR3 DNA sequence: TGCAGCGTCCTGACAGCCTTGAACACTGAAGCTTTCTTT.

J is TRBJ1-5 and V is TRBV6-5, with a weak D call TRBD1 (5 bases). Germline CDR1 and CDR2: MNHEY and SVGAGI. CDR3 length: 14 residues. Trimming stripped 6 bases from V and 5 bases from J, with 14 bases between. The CDR3 nucleotides are TGTGCCAGCAGCCAAAGGTTCAGGGATCAGCCCCAGCATTTT. This translates into CASSQRFRDQPQHF.

This rearrangement joins TRBV7-9 to TRBJ2-5; D perhaps matches TRBD1 (6 bases). The germline CDR1 and CDR2 sequences are SEHNR and FQNEAQ (reference sequence). This CDR3 has 13 amino acids. With 5 bases removed from V and 5 bases from J, the gap between germline ends came to 12 bases. This chain's CDR3 is CASSLQGRETQYF. CDR3 nucleotide sequence: TGTGCCAGCAGCCTACAGGGTCGGGAGACCCAGTACTTC.

There are a few counts of this clone. The junction departs from germline at one end; a sequencing error may be responsible. CDR3 sequence (DNA): TGCGCCAGCAGCTTGGGAGGTTCGTCTGAGGCTTTCTTT. Encoded protein: CASSLGGSSEAFF. The V gene is TRBV5-1, the J gene TRBJ1-1; D gene uncertain. This CDR3 is built from 13 residues. Germline CDR1 reads SGHRS; CDR2 reads YFSETQ.